This TCR beta chain was found in a study of identical twins. A universal primer site was incorporated via template switching, and the cDNA contained unique molecular identifiers. TCRdb reanalysed the 5' RACE reads using MiXCR and keeps one entry per CDR3 protein. The table lists 240,000 or so distinct CDR3 sequences, 12% of them singletons. Study-level findings and limits: It was cross-sectional statistical analysis, not following the same donors, that the conclusions relied on. While abundant cord blood beta clonotypes carried fewer insertions, memory repertoires showed no such pattern.

Turning to this clonotype: Its target is not known.

These same records also appear under a second study, on yellow fever vaccine responses in identical twins. That source adds: After vaccination, twins' T cell response reportedly seemed partly convergent, partly personalized.

The receptor was isolated from a woman younger than 35 in good health. Source material: memory (CD45RO+) T cells sorted from blood.

The CDR3 DNA reads as TGTGCCAGCAGTTTTTATGGGGGGGAGGGCAATCAGCCCCAGCATTTT. Protein sequence: CASSFYGGEGNQPQHF. The chain combines TRBV12-3 or TRBV12-4 with TRBJ1-5, with a possible D match to TRBD1 (5 bases). V lost 3 bases and J lost 2, with 14 bases in between. This CDR3 comprises 16 residues.